This T cell receptor (beta chain) came from a study of regulatory T cells in long-lasting Graves disease. General observations from the study: TCR diversity was lower in persistent Graves' patients than in newly diagnosed ones. Among the persistent patients, fewer than 3,500 public clonotypes were shared, more than the 966 shared among new patients.

Preparation of the TCR library used RNA extracted from PBMCs. As to this clonotype: No antigen is known for it.

Each CDR3 protein gets one entry after TCRdb re-called the reads with MiXCR. The profile shows around 600 distinct CDR3 sequences, around 67% of them singletons. This clonotype was sampled from a female donor with Graves disease. Sequencing was performed on peripheral blood mononuclear cells (PBMCs), taken with antithyroid drug treatment, in newly diagnosed or persistent Graves disease (not recorded which).

The CDR3 reads CASGLHGIGDTQYF. CDR3 DNA: TGTGCTAGTGGTTTGCATGGGATCGGAGATACGCAGTATTTT. This sequence joins TRBV12-5 and TRBJ2-3, with D hard to call. The V gene's germline CDR1 is LGHNT and CDR2 FRNRAP. Trimming removed 2 bases at V and 5 bases at J, with 11 bases between. The CDR3 sequence is 14 residues long. Complete variable domain (other parts from reference TRBV12-5 and TRBJ2-3): DARVTQTPRHKVTEMGQEVTMRCQPILGHNTVFWYRQTMMQGLELLAYFRNRAPLDDSGMPKDRFSAEMPDATLATLKIQPSEPRDSAVYFCASGLHGIGDTQYFGPGTRLTVL.